This section outlines one T cell receptor (beta chain) sequence together with its context. Other DNA sequences of this sample code for an identical CDR3. The data originate from a study of shared clonotypes between healthy human individuals. Produced via immunoSEQ multiplex PCR; TCRdb's table is partial and in-frame only. The table records a few million clones, around 92% of them present only once. The clonotype comes from a man between 18 and 29 years old in good health. Some clones in this sample may be carry-over from other donors' samples. The specimen was naive CD4+ T cells from PBMCs. The sample's subset: CD45RA+ positively selected.

The CDR3 DNA reads as TGTGCCAGCAGCTCTACCGGTTCCTACGAGCAGTACTTC. Translated, it gives CASSSTGSYEQYF. This chain links TRBV11-3 with TRBJ2-7; D ambiguous. The germline V and J ends were trimmed by 4 bases and 1 base, with 8 bases remaining between them. This CDR3 region has 13 residues. In germline, CDR1 is SGHNT, CDR2 YENEEA.